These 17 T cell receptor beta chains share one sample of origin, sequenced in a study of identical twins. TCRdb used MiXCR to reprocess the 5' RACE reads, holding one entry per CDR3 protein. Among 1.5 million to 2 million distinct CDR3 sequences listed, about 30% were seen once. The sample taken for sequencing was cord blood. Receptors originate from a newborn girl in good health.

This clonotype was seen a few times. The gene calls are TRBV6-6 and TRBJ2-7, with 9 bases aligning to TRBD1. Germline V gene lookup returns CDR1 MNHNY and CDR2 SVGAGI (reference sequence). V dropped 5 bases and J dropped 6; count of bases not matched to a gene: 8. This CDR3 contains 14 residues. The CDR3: CASSLSTGGSEQYF. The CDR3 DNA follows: TGTGCCAGCAGTCTCTCCACAGGGGGCAGCGAGCAGTACTTC.

CDR3 loop: CASSRRAEQFF. DNA for the CDR3: TGTGCCAGCAGCCGCCGGGCTGAGCAGTTCTTC. The chain carries TRBV6-6 and TRBJ2-1; D is ambiguous. This CDR3 contains 11 residues. Deletions cut 6 bases from V and 9 bases from J, with 9 bases between. Germline lookup yields CDR1 MNHNY and CDR2 SVGAGI (reference sequence).

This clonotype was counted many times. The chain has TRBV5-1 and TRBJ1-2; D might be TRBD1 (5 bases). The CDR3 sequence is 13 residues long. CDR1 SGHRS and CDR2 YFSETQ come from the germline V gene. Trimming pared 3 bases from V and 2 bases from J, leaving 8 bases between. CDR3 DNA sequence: TGCGCCAGCAGCTCGACAGAGAACTATGGCTACACCTTC. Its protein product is CASSSTENYGYTF.

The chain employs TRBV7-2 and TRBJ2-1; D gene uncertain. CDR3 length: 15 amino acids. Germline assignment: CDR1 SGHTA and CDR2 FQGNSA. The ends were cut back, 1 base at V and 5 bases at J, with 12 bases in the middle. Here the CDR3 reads CASSLELGSNNEQFF. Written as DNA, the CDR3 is TGTGCCAGCAGCTTAGAGCTCGGCTCGAACAATGAGCAGTTCTTC.

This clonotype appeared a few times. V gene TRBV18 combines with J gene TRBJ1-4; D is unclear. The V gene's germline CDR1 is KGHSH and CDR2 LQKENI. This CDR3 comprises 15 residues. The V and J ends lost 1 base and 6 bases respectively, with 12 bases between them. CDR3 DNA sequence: TGTGCCAGCTCACCACGGTTCGCGGAGCATGAAAAACTGTTTTTT. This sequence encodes CASSPRFAEHEKLFF. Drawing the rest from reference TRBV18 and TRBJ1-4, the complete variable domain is NAGVMQNPRHLVRRRGQEARLRCSPMKGHSHVYWYRQLPEEGLKFMVYLQKENIIDESGMPKERFSAEFPKEGPSILRIQQVVRGDSAAYFCASSPRFAEHEKLFFGSGTQLSVL.

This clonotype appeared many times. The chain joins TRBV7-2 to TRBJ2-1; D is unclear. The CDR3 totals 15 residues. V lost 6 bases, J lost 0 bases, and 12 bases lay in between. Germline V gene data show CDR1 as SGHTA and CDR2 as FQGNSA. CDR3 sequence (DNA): TGTGCCAGCAGGCTAACAGCGAGCTCCTACAATGAGCAGTTCTTC. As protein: CASRLTASSYNEQFF. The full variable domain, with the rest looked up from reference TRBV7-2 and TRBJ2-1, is GAGVSQSPSNKVTEKGKDVELRCDPISGHTALYWYRQSLGQGLEFLIYFQGNSAPDKSGLPSDRFSAERTGGSVSTLTIQRTQQEDSAVYLCASRLTASSYNEQFFGPGTRLTVL.

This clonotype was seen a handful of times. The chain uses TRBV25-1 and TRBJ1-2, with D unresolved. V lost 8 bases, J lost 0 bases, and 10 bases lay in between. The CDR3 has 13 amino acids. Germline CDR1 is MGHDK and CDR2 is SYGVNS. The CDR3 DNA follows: TGTGCCAGCTCTGACCTAACTAACTATGGCTACACCTTC. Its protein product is CASSDLTNYGYTF.

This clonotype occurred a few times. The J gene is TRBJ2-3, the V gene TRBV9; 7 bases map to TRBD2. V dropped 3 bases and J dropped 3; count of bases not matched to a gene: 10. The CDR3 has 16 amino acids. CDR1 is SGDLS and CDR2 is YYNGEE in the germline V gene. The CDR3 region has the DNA TGTGCCAGCAGCGCCAAGTACGGGAGGTTAACAGATACGCAGTATTTT. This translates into CASSAKYGRLTDTQYF.

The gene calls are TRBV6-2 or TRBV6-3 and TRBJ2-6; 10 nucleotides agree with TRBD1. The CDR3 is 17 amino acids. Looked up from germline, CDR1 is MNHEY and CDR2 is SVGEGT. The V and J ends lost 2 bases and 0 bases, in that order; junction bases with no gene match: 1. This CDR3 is CASSYGTGVSGANVLTF. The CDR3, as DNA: TGTGCCAGCAGTTACGGGACAGGGGTCTCTGGGGCCAACGTCCTGACTTTC.

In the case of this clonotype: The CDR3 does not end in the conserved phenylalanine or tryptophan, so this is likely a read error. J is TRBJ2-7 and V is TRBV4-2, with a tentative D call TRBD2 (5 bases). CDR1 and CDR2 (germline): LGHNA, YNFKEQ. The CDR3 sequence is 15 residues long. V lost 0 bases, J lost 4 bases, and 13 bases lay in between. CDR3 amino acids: CASSQEGSRSYEQYY. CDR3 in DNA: TGTGCCAGCAGCCAAGAAGGGAGTCGGAGTTACGAGCAGTACTAC.

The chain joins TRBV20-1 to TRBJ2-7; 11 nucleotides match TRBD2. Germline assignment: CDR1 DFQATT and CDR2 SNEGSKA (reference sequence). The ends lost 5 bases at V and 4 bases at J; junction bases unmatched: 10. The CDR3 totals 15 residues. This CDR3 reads CSARLAGGRVYEQYF. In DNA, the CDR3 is TGCAGTGCTCGCCTAGCGGGAGGAAGGGTATACGAGCAGTACTTC.

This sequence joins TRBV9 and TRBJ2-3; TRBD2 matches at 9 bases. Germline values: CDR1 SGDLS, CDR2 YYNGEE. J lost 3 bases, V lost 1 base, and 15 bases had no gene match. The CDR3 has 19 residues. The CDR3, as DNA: TGTGCCAGCAGCGTATTTATTGCGGCGGGAGGGCCCTGGACAGATACGCAGTATTTT. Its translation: CASSVFIAAGGPWTDTQYF.

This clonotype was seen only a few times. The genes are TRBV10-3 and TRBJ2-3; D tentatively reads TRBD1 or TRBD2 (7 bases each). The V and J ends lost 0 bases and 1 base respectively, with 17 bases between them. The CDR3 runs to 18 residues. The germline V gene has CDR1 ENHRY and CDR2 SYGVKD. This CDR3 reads CAISESKGASGRTDTQYF. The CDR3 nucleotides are TGTGCCATCAGTGAGTCGAAGGGGGCTAGCGGACGCACAGATACGCAGTATTTT.

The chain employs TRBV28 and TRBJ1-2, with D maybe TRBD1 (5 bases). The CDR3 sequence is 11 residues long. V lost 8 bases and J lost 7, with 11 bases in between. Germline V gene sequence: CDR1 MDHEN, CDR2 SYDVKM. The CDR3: CASGQGRGYTF. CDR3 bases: TGTGCCAGCGGCCAGGGTCGTGGCTACACCTTC.

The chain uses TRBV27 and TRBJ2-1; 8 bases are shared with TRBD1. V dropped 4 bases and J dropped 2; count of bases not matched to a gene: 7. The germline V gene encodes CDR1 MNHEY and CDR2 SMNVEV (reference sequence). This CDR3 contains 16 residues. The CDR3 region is CASSSNRGRTYNEQFF. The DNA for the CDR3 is TGTGCCAGCAGTTCCAACAGGGGGAGAACCTACAATGAGCAGTTCTTC.

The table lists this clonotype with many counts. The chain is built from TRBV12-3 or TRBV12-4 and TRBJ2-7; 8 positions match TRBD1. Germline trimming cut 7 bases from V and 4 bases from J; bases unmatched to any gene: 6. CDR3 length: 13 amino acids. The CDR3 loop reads CASTWTGWYEQYF. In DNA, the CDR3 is TGTGCCAGCACTTGGACAGGGTGGTACGAGCAGTACTTC.

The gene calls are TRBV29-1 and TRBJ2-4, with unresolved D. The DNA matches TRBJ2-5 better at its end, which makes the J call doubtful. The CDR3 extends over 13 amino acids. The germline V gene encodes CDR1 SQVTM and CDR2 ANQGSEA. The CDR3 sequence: CSVGGFYQETQYF. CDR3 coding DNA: TGCAGCGTTGGGGGTTTTTACCAAGAGACCCAGTACTTC.